One and the same sample provided the 15 T cell receptor beta chains below, sequenced in a study of vaccination and CD4 T cells after COVID-19 (dated by TCRdb to between 2021 and 2022). These receptors have no known antigen. In light of the paper, this sample's treatment or condition label describes: roughly ten-day PBMC culture with coronavirus spike peptide pools or control peptides (ViraFEST assay). The receptor library was made with PCR. Sequenced on an Illumina iSeq 100. At the Johns Hopkins FTIC core, DNA from the cultured CD4+ T cells underwent TCR sequencing with the Oncomine TCR Beta short-read assay. TCRdb applied fastp at Q25 and MiXCR to the public reads, then kept only in-frame beta chains. Duplicate CDR3 protein sequences are folded into a single record with the most common DNA and genes. The sample table contains about 4,000 distinct CDR3 sequences; only one count was recorded for less than 50% of them. Of the sample, roughly 24% is held by the ten largest clones.

The sequenced sample consisted of CD4+ T cells from blood, cultured in vitro. The receptors here all came from a human donor who had recovered from COVID-19.

This clonotype qualifies as large. This chain joins TRBV6-5 and TRBJ2-7, with 8 positions matching TRBD2. CDR3 size: 15 residues. V trimming: 0 bases; J trimming: 3 bases; junction bases outside the gene matches: 4. In germline, CDR1 is MNHEY, CDR2 SVGAGI. The CDR3 nucleotides are TGTGCCAGCAGTTACTCCAGCGGGGGAGTCTACGAGCAGTACTTC. The encoded protein is CASSYSSGGVYEQYF.

The rearrangement uses TRBV6-1 and TRBJ2-3, with D possibly TRBD2 on 5 matching bases. Germline CDR1 reads MNHNS; CDR2 reads SASEGT. The germline V and J ends were trimmed by 8 bases and 6 bases, with 18 bases remaining between them. The CDR3 is 14 residues long. The CDR3 loop is CASGRTSPPDTQYF. CDR3 sequence (DNA): TGTGCCAGCGGCAGGACTTCCCCCCCGGATACGCAGTATTTT.

This sequence joins TRBV6-1 and TRBJ1-2; a weak D match, TRBD1 (6 bases). Germline V CDR1 and CDR2: MNHNS, SASEGT. The germline V and J ends were trimmed by 8 bases and 4 bases, with 17 bases remaining between them. The CDR3 spans 14 residues. The CDR3 coding sequence is TGTGCCAGCGGCCTCGACAGGTCCCCCTATGGCTACACCTTC. It translates to CASGLDRSPYGYTF.

The chain employs TRBV11-3 and TRBJ2-5, with 7 bases identical to TRBD1. Germline V gene sequence: CDR1 SGHNT, CDR2 YENEEA. V trimming: 3 bases; J trimming: 4 bases; junction bases outside the gene matches: 11. The CDR3 is 16 residues long. CDR3 loop: CASSFSWGEGAETQYF. The CDR3 bases are TGTGCCAGCAGCTTTTCCTGGGGAGAGGGGGCAGAGACCCAGTACTTC.

V is TRBV7-2 and J is TRBJ2-3, with a tentative D call TRBD2 (6 bases). The CDR3 is 16 amino acids. Trimming removed 1 base at V and 2 bases at J, with 13 bases between. CDR1 SGHTA and CDR2 FQGNSA come from the germline V gene. The CDR3 DNA reads TGTGCCAGCAGCTTAGGGGTTAGCGGAATCACAGATACGCAGTATTTT. Translated, it gives CASSLGVSGITDTQYF.

By share, this clonotype counts as hyperexpanded (1% or more). The V call is TRBV6-1, the J call TRBJ2-2; D unresolved. The V and J ends lost 6 bases and 0 bases respectively, with 14 bases between them. CDR1 is MNHNS, CDR2 SASEGT, per germline. This CDR3 is built from 16 residues. The CDR3 is CASSPARSANTGELFF. The CDR3, as DNA: TGTGCCAGCAGCCCCGCTAGGAGCGCGAACACCGGGGAGCTGTTTTTT.

The CDR3 spells CASSRTGASGANVLTF. CDR3 in DNA: TGTGCCAGCAGCCGTACAGGGGCCTCTGGGGCCAACGTCCTGACTTTC. V and J are TRBV5-4 and TRBJ2-6; 7 bases are a match to TRBD1. Germline assignment: CDR1 SGHNT and CDR2 YYREEE (reference sequence). This CDR3 spans 16 amino acids. Trimming removed 4 bases from V and 0 bases from J; junction bases left unmatched: 4.

The chain joins TRBV6-5 to TRBJ2-2, with TRBD1 as a possible D gene (6 bases). The germline V gene encodes CDR1 MNHEY and CDR2 SVGAGI. CDR3 length equals 15 residues. V was trimmed by 3 bases and J by 7 bases, leaving 15 bases between them. The CDR3 bases are TGTGCCAGCAGTTATAGCCCCAGGGGTATCGGGGAGCTGTTTTTT. This encodes CASSYSPRGIGELFF.

This rearrangement joins TRBV20-1 to TRBJ2-1; no firm D call. The CDR3 has 12 amino acids. Trimming stripped 0 bases from V and 8 bases from J, with 8 bases between. CDR1 is DFQATT, CDR2 SNEGSKA, per germline (reference sequence). The CDR3 region has the DNA TGCAGTGCTAGAGACCTAGGCCATGAGCAGTTCTTC. Its translation: CSARDLGHEQFF.

The chain couples TRBV5-5 to TRBJ2-3; D perhaps matches TRBD2 (5 bases). Deletions cut 4 bases from V and 0 bases from J, with 12 bases between. This CDR3 comprises 15 residues. Germline V gene data show CDR1 as SGHKS and CDR2 as YYEKEE (reference sequence). The CDR3 loop is CASSREGHSTDTQYF. In nucleotides, the CDR3 is TGTGCCAGCAGCCGCGAGGGCCATAGCACAGATACGCAGTATTTT.

The chain recombines TRBV12-3 or TRBV12-4 with TRBJ2-6; D gene unclear. V dropped 2 bases and J dropped 12 bases, with 14 bases sitting between them. The CDR3 is 14 amino acids. In nucleotides, the CDR3 is TGTGCCAGCAGTTTATCCGGCAACCTGGGCGTCCTGACTTTC. Translated, it gives CASSLSGNLGVLTF.

The chain joins TRBV12-3 or TRBV12-4 to TRBJ1-2; D ambiguous. The CDR3 runs 11 residues. V was pared by 8 bases and J by 2 bases, with 6 bases between. CDR3 region: CASGQNYGYTF. In DNA form, the CDR3 reads TGTGCCAGCGGGCAGAACTATGGCTACACCTTC.

The rearrangement joins TRBV19 to TRBJ1-2; TRBD1 matches at 8 bases. CDR3 length: 16 amino acids. V was clipped by 4 bases and J by 7 bases; unmatched bases: 14. In germline, CDR1 is LNHDA, CDR2 SQIVND (reference sequence). CDR3 protein: CASSTQPRTGLFGYTF. The CDR3 coding sequence is TGTGCCAGTAGTACCCAACCGCGGACAGGGCTGTTTGGCTACACCTTC.

The rearrangement links TRBV20-1 to TRBJ2-1, with TRBD2 matching over 11 bases. CDR1 DFQATT and CDR2 SNEGSKA come from the germline V gene (reference sequence). V dropped 6 bases and J dropped 8; count of bases not matched to a gene: 6. This CDR3 spans 13 amino acids. In DNA, the CDR3 is TGCAGTGCCGTAGCGGGAGGGTTGTATGAGCAGTTCTTC. Protein product: CSAVAGGLYEQFF.

This sequence joins TRBV2 and TRBJ2-1; D not certain. V was cut by 4 bases and J by 1 base, with 11 bases left in between. Germline assignment: CDR1 SNHLY and CDR2 FYNNEI. The CDR3 loop spans 15 amino acids. The CDR3 loop reads CASSVSVGSYNEQFF. The DNA of the CDR3 is TGTGCCAGCAGTGTCTCAGTCGGATCCTACAATGAGCAGTTCTTC.